This T cell receptor beta chain is from a study of blood T cells in healthy people across ages. Study-wide points: Higher diversity and more naive CD4+ cells were features of long-lived donors, compared to aged donors. Researchers said unsorted PBMCs prevented a conclusive naive versus antigen-experienced comparison.

A second about 6 to 11 cycle PCR used barcoded and J-beta primers. One entry per CDR3 protein, called by TCRdb with MiXCR from the 5' RACE reads. Among some 1.5 million distinct CDR3 sequences listed, roughly 27% were seen once. The CDR3 is made up of 14 amino acids. The germline CDR1 and CDR2 sequences are WNHNN and SYGVQD (reference sequence). V was cut by 2 bases and J by 5 bases, with 10 bases left in between. A few counts support this clonotype. The antigen is unknown. The gene calls are TRBV10-1 and TRBJ2-1; D is possibly TRBD1 or TRBD2 (5 bases each). Sequencing was carried out using blood. This clonotype was sampled from a woman in her 30s in good health. CDR3 sequence: CASSERGPNNEQFF. CDR3 DNA sequence: TGCGCCAGCAGTGAGCGGGGACCCAACAATGAGCAGTTCTTC.